Included here is one T cell receptor beta chain sequence, with context. The data are from a study of blood T cell repertoires in COVID-19. Study overall: COVID-19 samples, acute and convalescent, were from the United States, Italy and Spain.

Participants were aged roughly 18 to 90 years, lived in over 20 US areas, and enrolled virtually. Recovery among Cohort 3 donors was established by two negative PCRs, clearance, or symptom resolution. This CDR3 contains 13 residues. With 0 bases removed from V and 4 bases from J, the gap between germline ends came to 6 bases. Germline V gives CDR1 MNHEY, CDR2 SMNVEV (reference sequence). Assay: immunoSEQ multiplex PCR; the TCRdb copy retains only in-frame clones and omits some. This table has 250,000 or so clones, about nine tenths appearing once. This TCR was recovered from a woman aged 18-29 years who had recovered from COVID-19. The gene calls are TRBV27 and TRBJ1-1; D is uncertain. Material: PBMCs or T cells enriched from blood (not recorded which). In DNA, the CDR3 is TGTGCCAGCAGTTTATCCGGGTCCACTGAAGCTTTCTTT. Amino acid sequence: CASSLSGSTEAFF.